This T cell receptor beta chain was sequenced in a study of response to subunit inactivated influenza vaccine. General study findings and limits: Authors suggested few new T cells are recruited by each seasonal influenza vaccination.

From the RT-PCR reads, TCRdb called clonotypes with MiXCR, one entry per CDR3 protein. The table has 500,000 to 600,000 distinct CDR3 sequences, around 11% seen once. The CDR3 has 16 residues. The germline V gene has CDR1 SGHRS and CDR2 YFSETQ. Trimming stripped 2 bases from V and 1 base from J, with 12 bases between. This clonotype was counted at least ten times. Its antigen is still unknown. This sample also appeared in a second study, on T cells expressing NK-cell markers. As reported in that work: 5'RACE template switching with UMIs produced the TCR beta cDNA. Sorted CD3+CD56-NKG2C+, CD3+CD56+NKG2C- and CD3+CD56+NKG2C+ T cells were the source of the TCR beta repertoires. Seven donors tested HCMV-seropositive and one tested seronegative among the eight sequenced. In five or six donors, dominant CD3+CD56+NKG2C+ clonotypes ranked among the top 10 CD8+ clonotypes.

Sequencing used PBMCs from blood, obtained on the day of vaccination. This sequence was found in a man between 50 and 59 years old who received an inactivated influenza vaccine. The rearrangement uses TRBV5-1 and TRBJ1-4; maybe TRBD1 (6 bases). CDR3: CASSLQGQQTNEKLFF. CDR3 DNA sequence: TGCGCCAGCAGCTTACAGGGTCAGCAAACTAATGAAAAACTGTTTTTT.